This T cell receptor beta chain was sequenced for a study of CD8 T cells in ankylosing spondylitis. General observations from the study: Reports of some motif variants in reactive arthritis synovial fluid and blood predate this one. Clones linked with disease were CD8+ and fairly uncommon in the peripheral blood. A motif of 7 to 9 highly homologous TCR beta variants was seen as apparently characteristic of ankylosing spondylitis blood.

Libraries for TCR beta were made by quantitative 5'-RACE with molecular barcodes. TCRdb called the 5' RACE reads again in MiXCR, with one record for every CDR3 protein. Counted here are hundreds of thousands of distinct CDR3 sequences, under 35% occurring once; the ten biggest clones make up around 4.4%. About this clonotype: Antigen unknown.

Germline V gene lookup returns CDR1 SQVTM and CDR2 ANQGSEA. The CDR3 contains 12 residues. Trimming took off 3 bases at V and 2 bases at J, with 8 bases between the two ends. This TCR was recovered from a male donor with ankylosing spondylitis or in good health (not recorded which). Sequencing used blood, either unsorted or a sorted T cell fraction (not recorded which). The chain is built from TRBV29-1 and TRBJ2-7, with D uncertain. CDR3 region: CSVEWVAYEQYF. The CDR3 DNA reads TGCAGCGTTGAGTGGGTCGCCTACGAGCAGTACTTC.